These T cell receptor beta chains were read from a single sample in a study of T cells in Graves' hyperthyroidism and ophthalmopathy. In TCRdb, the multiplex PCR reads were re-called with MiXCR into one record per CDR3 protein. The table records about 570,000 distinct CDR3 sequences, just over 45% of them present only once. The source material was peripheral blood or thyroid tissue (not recorded which). Receptor source: an adult woman with Graves' disease, either hyperthyroidism or ophthalmopathy (not recorded which). Each CDR3 is given without its conserved first and last residue. Clone sizes are given selectively: once, few, many, or a class where the clone is expanded.

>TRBJ2-2|TRBV11-2|few
ASSLDLRGLNTGELF
>TRBJ1-3|TRBV7-9|.
ASSLRVRGDTIY
>TRBJ2-7|TRBV2|few
ASSGTSWEQY
>TRBJ2-5|TRBV15|.
ATSTYPGTGIRETQY
>TRBJ2-5|TRBV20-1|once
SRGTTQETQY
>TRBJ1-5|TRBV19|.
ASRLIGGTQH
>TRBJ2-7|TRBV7-2|.
ASSLVGSAGELY
>TRBJ1-5|TRBV12-3/TRBV12-4|many
ASSPRNNRGSNQPQH
>TRBJ1-3|TRBV2|.
ASSARVGRPGNTIY
>TRBJ2-5|TRBV7-9|.
ASSEGVSGNGETQY
>TRBJ1-1|TRBV24-1|many
ATSESGQGPTEAF
>TRBJ1-5|TRBV5-5|.
ASSPITGVGQPQH
>TRBJ2-2|TRBV5-1|few
ASSLDIRREDWSTGELF
>TRBJ1-5|TRBV15|.
APPRGNLNQPQH
>TRBJ1-6|TRBV27|few
ASSFYGTGSNSPLH
>TRBJ2-2|TRBV11-2|.
ASRTSVSNTGELF
>TRBJ2-5|TRBV4-1|many
ASSQDLAKTVETQY
>TRBJ1-2|TRBV15|few
ATSKNTGNYGYT
>TRBJ1-1|TRBV11-2|many
ASSPLSRVEAF
>TRBJ2-3|TRBV10-3|.
AISESTGGRADTQY
>TRBJ1-2|TRBV25-1|.
ASSELGGGYT
>TRBJ1-5|TRBV12-3/TRBV12-4|.
ASSFGGLLGTQPQH
>TRBJ1-2|TRBV7-9|many
ASSTLRQGRAFGGYT
>TRBJ1-2|TRBV20-1|many
SATTPDRGIYGYT
>TRBJ1-5|TRBV7-2|.
ASSPSGASNQPQH
>TRBJ1-1|TRBV6-6|many
ASRSRLGATEAF
>TRBJ1-2|TRBV10-3|few
AISVNRGVEDGYT
>TRBJ1-6|TRBV5-4|few
ASSTGSSYNSPLH
>TRBJ1-5|TRBV7-9|.
ASSPGGTLNQPQH
>TRBJ1-5|TRBV20-1|many
SARGPHGQAVGNQPQH
>TRBJ1-6|TRBV25-1|.
ASRGQDNSPLH
>TRBJ2-5|TRBV9|.
ASSGLGQGQETQY
>TRBJ1-1|TRBV6-4|.
ASSDLTQGLVPEAF
>TRBJ1-5|TRBV20-1|.
SASSQLQH
>TRBJ2-5|TRBV10-3|many
AISEEGIGETQY
>TRBJ2-7|TRBV29-1|many
SVGGASAPWEQY
>TRBJ1-1|TRBV28|many
ASSSAAVWAF
>TRBJ2-5|TRBV7-6|once
ASSLGARFGETQY
>TRBJ2-5|TRBV20-1|.
SAGELAGGETQY
>TRBJ2-7|TRBV4-1|many
ASSQGLLRDRVGEQY
>TRBJ1-2|TRBV6-5|many
ASSYKVSYGYT
>TRBJ2-7|TRBV12-3/TRBV12-4|.
ASSLGGYYTSYEQY
>TRBJ2-1|TRBV24-1|few
ATSEGNDEQF
>TRBJ2-7|TRBV7-3|.
ASSLGSGRARTGELY
>TRBJ2-3|TRBV24-1|many
ATSYGRTDTQY
>TRBJ2-7|TRBV29-1|few
SVVVQAEEQY
>TRBJ1-4|TRBV20-1|.
SAHVGSGGNEKLF
>TRBJ1-1|TRBV30|few
AWRVQGTVEAF
>TRBJ1-4|TRBV5-8|.
ASRSRGSDSEKLF
>TRBJ2-2|TRBV7-2|many
ASSPDRVTGELF
>TRBJ2-7|TRBV5-1|many
ASRRAGAWNEQY
>TRBJ2-7|TRBV10-3|.
AISDGRAAYEQY
>TRBJ2-6|TRBV19|.
ASTAWSGGGYSGANVLT
>TRBJ1-2|TRBV20-1|many
SASKQGLDYGYT